The present TCR beta chain was sequenced within a study of OX40 agonist ivuxolimab in advanced cancers. Across the whole study: Every 2 weeks, patients received ivuxolimab intravenously, dosed at 0.01 to 10 mg/kg.

The trim removed 6 bases at V and 10 bases at J, leaving 4 bases unmatched. The CDR3 covers 13 residues. The germline V gene encodes CDR1 LGHNT and CDR2 FRNRAP. The data were produced by immunoSEQ multiplex PCR, yet TCRdb's version contains in-frame clones alone and is incomplete. The repertoire holds some 98,000 clones, more than 75% seen once, with approximately 0.3% in the top ten. The clonotype comes from an adult with an advanced solid tumor such as melanoma, head and neck, liver or kidney cancer. Sequencing was performed on CD4+ or CD8+ T cells sorted from blood, taken in a trial of the OX40 agonist ivuxolimab. The chain uses TRBV12-5 and TRBJ1-6, with TRBD1 matching 9 bases. The CDR3 sequence: CASGLDRGSPLHF. The CDR3 DNA is TGTGCTAGTGGACTGGACAGGGGCTCACCCCTCCACTTT.